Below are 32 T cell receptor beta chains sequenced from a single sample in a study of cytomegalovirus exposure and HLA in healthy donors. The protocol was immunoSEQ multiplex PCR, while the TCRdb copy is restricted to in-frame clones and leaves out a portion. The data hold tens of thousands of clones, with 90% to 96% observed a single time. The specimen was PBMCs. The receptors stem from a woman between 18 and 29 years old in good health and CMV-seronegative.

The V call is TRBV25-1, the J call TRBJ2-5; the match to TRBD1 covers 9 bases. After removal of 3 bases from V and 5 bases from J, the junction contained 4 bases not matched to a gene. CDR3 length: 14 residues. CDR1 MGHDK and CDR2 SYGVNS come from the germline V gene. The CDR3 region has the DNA TGTGCCAGCAGTGAGGGAGACAGGGGGGAGACCCAGTACTTC. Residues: CASSEGDRGETQYF.

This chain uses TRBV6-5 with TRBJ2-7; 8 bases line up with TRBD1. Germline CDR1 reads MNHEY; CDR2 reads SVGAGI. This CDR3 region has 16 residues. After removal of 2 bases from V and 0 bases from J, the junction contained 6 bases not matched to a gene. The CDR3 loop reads CASSYGAGGSSYEQYF. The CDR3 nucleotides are TGTGCCAGCAGTTACGGGGCAGGGGGCAGCTCCTACGAGCAGTACTTC.

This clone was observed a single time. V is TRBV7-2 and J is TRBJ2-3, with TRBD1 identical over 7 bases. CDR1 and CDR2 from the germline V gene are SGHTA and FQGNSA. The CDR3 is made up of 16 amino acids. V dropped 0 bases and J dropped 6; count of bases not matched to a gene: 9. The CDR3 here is CASSLAGQGETDTQYF. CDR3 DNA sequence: TGTGCCAGCAGCTTAGCGGGCCAGGGGGAAACTGATACGCAGTATTTT.

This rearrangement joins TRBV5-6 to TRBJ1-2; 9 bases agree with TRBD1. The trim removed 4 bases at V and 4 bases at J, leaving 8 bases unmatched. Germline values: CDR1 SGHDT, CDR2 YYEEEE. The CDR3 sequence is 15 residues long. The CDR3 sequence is CASSQIQGAGYGYTF. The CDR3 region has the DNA TGTGCCAGCAGCCAAATACAGGGGGCAGGCTATGGCTACACCTTC.

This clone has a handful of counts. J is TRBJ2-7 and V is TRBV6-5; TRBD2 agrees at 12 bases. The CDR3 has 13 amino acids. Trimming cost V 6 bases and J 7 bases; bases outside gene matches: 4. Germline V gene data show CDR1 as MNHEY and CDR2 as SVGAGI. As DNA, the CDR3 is TGTGCCAGCAGACTAGCGGGAGGATGGGAGCAGTACTTC. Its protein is CASRLAGGWEQYF.

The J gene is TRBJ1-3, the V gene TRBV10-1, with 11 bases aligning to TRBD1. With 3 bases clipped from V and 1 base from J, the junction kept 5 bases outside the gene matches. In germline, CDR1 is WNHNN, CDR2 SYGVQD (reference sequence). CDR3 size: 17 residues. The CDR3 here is CASSDPGTGGSGNTIYF. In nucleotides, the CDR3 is TGCGCCAGCAGTGACCCCGGGACAGGGGGTTCTGGAAACACCATATATTTT.

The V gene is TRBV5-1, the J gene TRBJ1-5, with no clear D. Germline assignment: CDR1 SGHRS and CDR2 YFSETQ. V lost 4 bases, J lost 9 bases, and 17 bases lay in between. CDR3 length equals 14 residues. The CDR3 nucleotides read TGCGCCAGCAGCCAAACAGTGGGTGTGGGGCCCCAGCATTTT. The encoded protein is CASSQTVGVGPQHF.

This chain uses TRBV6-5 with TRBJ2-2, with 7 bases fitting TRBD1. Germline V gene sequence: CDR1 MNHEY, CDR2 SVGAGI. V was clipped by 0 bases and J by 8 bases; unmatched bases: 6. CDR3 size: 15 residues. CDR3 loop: CASSYSRDSFGELFF. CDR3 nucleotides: TGTGCCAGCAGTTACTCGAGGGACAGCTTTGGGGAGCTGTTTTTT.

In DNA form, the CDR3 reads TGTGCCAGCACCTTGGACAGGGGGAAGGAGACCCAGTACTTC. Protein sequence: CASTLDRGKETQYF. This rearrangement joins TRBV6-1 to TRBJ2-5, with 10 bases matching TRBD1. Germline CDR1 MNHNS, CDR2 SASEGT. The CDR3 contains 14 residues. Trimming took 7 bases from V and 5 from J; bases not matched to a gene: 7.

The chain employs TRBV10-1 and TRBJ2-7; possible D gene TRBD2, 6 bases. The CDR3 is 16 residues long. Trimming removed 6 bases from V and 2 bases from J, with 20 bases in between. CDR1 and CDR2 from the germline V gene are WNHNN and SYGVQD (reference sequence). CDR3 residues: CASRAGGPRPPYEQYF. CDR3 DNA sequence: TGCGCCAGCAGGGCCGGAGGGCCGAGGCCCCCCTACGAGCAGTACTTC.

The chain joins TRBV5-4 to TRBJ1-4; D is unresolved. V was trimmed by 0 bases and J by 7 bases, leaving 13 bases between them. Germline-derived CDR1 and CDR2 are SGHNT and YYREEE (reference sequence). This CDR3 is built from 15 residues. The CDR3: CASSLGGPGAEKLFF. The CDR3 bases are TGTGCCAGCAGCTTGGGAGGCCCCGGAGCTGAAAAACTGTTTTTT.

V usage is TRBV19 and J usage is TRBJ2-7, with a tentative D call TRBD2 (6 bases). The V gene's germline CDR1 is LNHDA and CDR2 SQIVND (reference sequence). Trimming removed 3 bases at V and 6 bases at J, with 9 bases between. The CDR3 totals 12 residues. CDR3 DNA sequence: TGTGCCAGTAGTATTGGAGGGGCCGAGCAGTACTTC. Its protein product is CASSIGGAEQYF. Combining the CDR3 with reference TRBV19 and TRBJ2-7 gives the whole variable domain DGGITQSPKYLFRKEGQNVTLSCEQNLNHDAMYWYRQDPGQGLRLIYYSQIVNDFQKGDIAEGYSVSREKKESFPLTVTSAQKNPTAFYLCASSIGGAEQYFGPGTRLTVT.

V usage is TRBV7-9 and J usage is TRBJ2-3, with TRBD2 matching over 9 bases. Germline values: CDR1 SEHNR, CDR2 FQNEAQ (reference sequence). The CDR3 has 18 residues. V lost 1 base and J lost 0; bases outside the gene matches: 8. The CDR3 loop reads CASSLGGLAGLSTDTQYF. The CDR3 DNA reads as TGTGCCAGCAGCTTAGGGGGGCTAGCGGGACTGAGCACAGATACGCAGTATTTT. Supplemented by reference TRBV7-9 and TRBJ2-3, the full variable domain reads DTGVSQNPRHKITKRGQNVTFRCDPISEHNRLYWYRQTLGQGPEFLTYFQNEAQLEKSRLLSDRFSAERPKGSFSTLEIQRTEQGDSAMYLCASSLGGLAGLSTDTQYFGPGTRLTVL.

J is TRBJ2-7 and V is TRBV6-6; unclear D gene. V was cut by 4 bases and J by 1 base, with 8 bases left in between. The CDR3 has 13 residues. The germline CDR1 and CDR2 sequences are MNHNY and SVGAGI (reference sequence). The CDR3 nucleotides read TGTGCCAGCAGTTCCAGGTGGTCCTACGAGCAGTACTTC. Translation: CASSSRWSYEQYF.

This CDR3 is CSVQPQGRHEQYF. The DNA for the CDR3 is TGCAGCGTCCAACCGCAGGGGCGCCACGAGCAGTACTTC. The rearrangement joins TRBV29-1 to TRBJ2-7; D is possibly TRBD1 (6 bases). This CDR3 region has 13 residues. The germline gives CDR1 SQVTM, CDR2 ANQGSEA. Deletions cut 6 bases from V and 5 bases from J, with 17 bases between.

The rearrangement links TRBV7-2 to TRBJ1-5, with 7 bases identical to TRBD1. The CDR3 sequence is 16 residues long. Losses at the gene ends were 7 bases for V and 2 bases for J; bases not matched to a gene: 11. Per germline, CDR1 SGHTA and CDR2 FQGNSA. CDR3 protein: CASTPRGRGGNQPQHF. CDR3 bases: TGTGCCAGCACCCCAAGGGGGCGCGGGGGCAATCAGCCCCAGCATTTT.

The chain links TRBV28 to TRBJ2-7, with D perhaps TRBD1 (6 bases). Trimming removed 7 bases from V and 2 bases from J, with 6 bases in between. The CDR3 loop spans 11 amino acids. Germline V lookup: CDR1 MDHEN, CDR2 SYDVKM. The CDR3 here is CASKGAYEQYF. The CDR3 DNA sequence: TGTGCCAGCAAGGGGGCCTACGAGCAGTACTTC.

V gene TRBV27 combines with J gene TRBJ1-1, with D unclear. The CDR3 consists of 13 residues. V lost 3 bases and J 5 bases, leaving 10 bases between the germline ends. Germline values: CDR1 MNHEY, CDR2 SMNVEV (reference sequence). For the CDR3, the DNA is TGTGCCAGCAGTTTCCTCGGGAGGACTGAAGCTTTCTTT. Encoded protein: CASSFLGRTEAFF.

The DNA of the CDR3 is TGTGCCAGCAGCGTTGGGCGCGGGGGCGAGCAGTACTTC. As protein: CASSVGRGGEQYF. The rearrangement links TRBV28 to TRBJ2-7, with 7 bases lining up with TRBD2. J gave up 6 bases and V 6 bases, and 8 bases lay outside the gene matches. CDR1 is MDHEN, CDR2 SYDVKM, per germline. This CDR3 spans 13 amino acids.

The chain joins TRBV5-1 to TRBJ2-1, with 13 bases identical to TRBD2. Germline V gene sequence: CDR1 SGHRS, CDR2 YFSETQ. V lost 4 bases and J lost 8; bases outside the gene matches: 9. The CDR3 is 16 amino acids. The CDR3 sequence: CASSGRLAGGGDEQFF. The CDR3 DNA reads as TGCGCCAGCAGCGGGAGACTAGCGGGAGGCGGGGATGAGCAGTTCTTC.

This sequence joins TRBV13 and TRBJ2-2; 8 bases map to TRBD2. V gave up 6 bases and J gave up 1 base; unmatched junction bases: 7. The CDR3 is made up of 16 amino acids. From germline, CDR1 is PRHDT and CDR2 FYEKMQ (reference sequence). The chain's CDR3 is CASSDGLALNTGELFF. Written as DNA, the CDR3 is TGTGCCAGCAGTGATGGACTAGCCCTGAACACCGGGGAGCTGTTTTTT.

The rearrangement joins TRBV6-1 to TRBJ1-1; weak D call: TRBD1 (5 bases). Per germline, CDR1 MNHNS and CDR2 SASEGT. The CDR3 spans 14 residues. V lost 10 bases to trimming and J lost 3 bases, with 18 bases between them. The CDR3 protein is CATPTVGPDTEAFF. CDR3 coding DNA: TGTGCCACCCCGACCGTGGGGCCAGACACTGAAGCTTTCTTT.

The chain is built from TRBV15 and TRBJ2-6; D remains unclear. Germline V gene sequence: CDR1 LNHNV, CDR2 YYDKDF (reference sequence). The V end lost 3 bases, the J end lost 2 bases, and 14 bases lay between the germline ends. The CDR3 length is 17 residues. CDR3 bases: TGTGCCACCAGCAGGCGAGATACTTCACCTGGGGCCAACGTCCTGACTTTC. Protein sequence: CATSRRDTSPGANVLTF.

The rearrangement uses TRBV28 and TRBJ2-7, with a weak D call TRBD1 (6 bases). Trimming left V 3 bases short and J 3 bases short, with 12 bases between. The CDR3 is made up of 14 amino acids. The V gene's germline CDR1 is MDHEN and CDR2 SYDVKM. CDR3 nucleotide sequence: TGTGCCAGCAGTTTGTGGGGCAGGGGCTACGAGCAGTACTTC. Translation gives CASSLWGRGYEQYF.

The CDR3 coding sequence is TGCGCCAGCAGCGCCCCGGGACGCCGGGAGGTGCAGTACTTC. Its translation: CASSAPGRREVQYF. The chain combines TRBV4-1 with TRBJ2-5, with TRBD2 matching 7 bases. The CDR3 is 14 amino acids. Germline assignment: CDR1 MGHRA and CDR2 YSYEKL. The junction had 14 bases not matched to a gene; V was cut back by 5 bases and J by 11 bases.

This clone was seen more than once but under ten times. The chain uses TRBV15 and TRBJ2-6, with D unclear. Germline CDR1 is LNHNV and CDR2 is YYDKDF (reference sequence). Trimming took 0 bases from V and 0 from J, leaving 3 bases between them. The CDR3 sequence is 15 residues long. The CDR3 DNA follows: TGTGCCACCAGCAGAGACAACTCTGGGGCCAACGTCCTGACTTTC. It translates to CATSRDNSGANVLTF.

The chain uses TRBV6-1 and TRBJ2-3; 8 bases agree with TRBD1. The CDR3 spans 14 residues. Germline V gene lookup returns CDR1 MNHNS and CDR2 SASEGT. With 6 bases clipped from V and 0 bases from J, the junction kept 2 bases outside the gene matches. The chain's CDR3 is CASSWDRSTDTQYF. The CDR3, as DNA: TGTGCCAGCAGCTGGGACAGGAGCACAGATACGCAGTATTTT.

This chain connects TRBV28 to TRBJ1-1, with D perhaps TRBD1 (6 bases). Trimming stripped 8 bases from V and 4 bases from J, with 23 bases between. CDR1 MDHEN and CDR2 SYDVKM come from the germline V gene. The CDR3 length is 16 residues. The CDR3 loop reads CASAPPQGSKGTEAFF. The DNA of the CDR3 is TGTGCCAGCGCCCCCCCACAGGGATCAAAAGGCACTGAAGCTTTCTTT.

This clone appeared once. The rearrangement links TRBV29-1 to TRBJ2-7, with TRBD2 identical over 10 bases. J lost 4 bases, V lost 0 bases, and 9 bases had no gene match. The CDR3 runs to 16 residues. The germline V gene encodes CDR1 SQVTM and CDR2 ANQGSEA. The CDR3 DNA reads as TGCAGCGTTGAAGAGGGGGGCAGCGGGGGGGATTACGAGCAGTACTTC. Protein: CSVEEGGSGGDYEQYF.

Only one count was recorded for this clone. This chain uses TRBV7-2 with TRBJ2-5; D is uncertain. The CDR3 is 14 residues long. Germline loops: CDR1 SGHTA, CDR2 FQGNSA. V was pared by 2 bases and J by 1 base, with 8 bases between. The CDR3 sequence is CASSLLPLQETQYF. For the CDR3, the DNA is TGTGCCAGCAGCTTATTGCCACTCCAAGAGACCCAGTACTTC. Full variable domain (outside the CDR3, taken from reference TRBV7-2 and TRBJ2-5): GAGVSQSPSNKVTEKGKDVELRCDPISGHTALYWYRQSLGQGLEFLIYFQGNSAPDKSGLPSDRFSAERTGGSVSTLTIQRTQQEDSAVYLCASSLLPLQETQYFGPGTRLLVL.

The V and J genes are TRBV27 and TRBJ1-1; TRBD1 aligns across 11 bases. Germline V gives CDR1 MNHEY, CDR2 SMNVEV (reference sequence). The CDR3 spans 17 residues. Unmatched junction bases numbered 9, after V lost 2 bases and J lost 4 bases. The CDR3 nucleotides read TGTGCCAGCAGTTTAAAAATCCCGGGACAGGGGGTCACTGAAGCTTTCTTT. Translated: CASSLKIPGQGVTEAFF.

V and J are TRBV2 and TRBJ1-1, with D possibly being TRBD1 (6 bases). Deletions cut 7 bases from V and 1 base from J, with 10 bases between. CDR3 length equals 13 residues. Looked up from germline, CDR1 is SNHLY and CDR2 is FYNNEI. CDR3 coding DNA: TGTGCCAGCAATCAACAGGGGAACACTGAAGCTTTCTTT. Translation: CASNQQGNTEAFF.